This T cell receptor (beta chain) is from a study of identical twins. Using its own MiXCR run on the 5' RACE reads, TCRdb lists one record per CDR3 protein. This sample has 600,000 to 850,000 distinct CDR3 sequences; 15% to 20% occur once, and the top ten carry about 12%. This clonotype occurred a few times. This same sample was also taken into another study, of T cells expressing NK-cell markers.

Sequencing used PBMCs. The clonotype was recovered from a woman under 30 in good health.

The CDR3 spells CASSLAGTAHGYTF. CDR3 coding DNA: TGTGCCAGCAGTTTAGCGGGGACAGCCCATGGCTACACCTTC. This chain links TRBV12-3 or TRBV12-4 with TRBJ1-2; 7 bases match TRBD1. The J segment lost 6 bases and the V segment lost 0 bases, leaving 4 bases of the junction unmatched. This CDR3 is built from 14 residues.